This TCR beta chain came from a study of blood T cell repertoires in COVID-19. About the research overall: Acute and convalescent COVID-19 samples came from the United States, Italy and Spain. From T cells, B-cell-depleted T cells, or PBMCs came the material, which was cDNA or gDNA.

Original analysis: Estimated nucleated cell counts came from reference gene primer amplification. TCRdb's copy holds only in-frame clones and misses some; the assay was immunoSEQ multiplex PCR. D and trimming were read from the DNA, whereas the V and J calls and clone size are those reported in that table. The sample has tens of thousands of clones; 68% are singletons. CDR1 and CDR2 from the germline V gene are SGHNT and YYREEE (reference sequence). CDR3 length equals 16 residues. Trimming took 0 bases from V and 5 from J; bases not matched to a gene: 7. The receptor was derived from a woman aged 70 to 79 with acute or convalescent COVID-19. Sequencing was performed on peripheral blood. The chain employs TRBV5-4 and TRBJ2-4; 8 bases map to TRBD2. CDR3 DNA sequence: TGTGCCAGCAGCTTGGATCCCGCGGGAGGTCAAAACATTCAGTACTTC. Amino acid sequence: CASSLDPAGGQNIQYF. Together with reference TRBV5-4 and TRBJ2-4, the CDR3 gives the full variable domain: ETGVTQSPTHLIKTRGQQVTLRCSSQSGHNTVSWYQQALGQGPQFIFQYYREEENGRGNFPPRFSGLQFPNYSSELNVNALELDDSALYLCASSLDPAGGQNIQYFGAGTRLSVL.